This entry is about one T cell receptor beta chain. This record belongs to a study of metastatic and nonmetastatic thyroid tumors. Patients had received no treatment of any kind before thyroid surgery. Authors' analysis steps: For papillary thyroid cancer, a distant-metastasis classifier was constructed from CDR3 differences observed across clinicopathological groups. From the PCR reads, TCRdb re-called clones with MiXCR. TCRdb, not the authors, supplied the V and J calls. This repertoire shows 15,000 to 25,000 clones, 25% to 30% found once; its top ten account for 3% to 4%. CDR3 size: 16 residues. Germline trimming cut 1 base from V and 7 bases from J; bases unmatched to any gene: 12. Germline loops: CDR1 LNHDA, CDR2 SQIVND (reference sequence).

The receptor was derived from a male donor with papillary thyroid cancer or a benign thyroid nodule (not recorded which). Some clones in this sample may be carry-over from other donors' samples. The chain is built from TRBV19 and TRBJ2-7, with 8 bases matching TRBD2. The sequenced sample consisted of blood. CDR3 DNA sequence: TGTGCCAGTAGTATAGCGGGGGGGGCCCGAAAGATGGAGCAGTACTTC. Protein product: CASSIAGGARKMEQYF.